The subject of this entry is one TCR beta chain. Its antigen remains unidentified. This sample stems from a study of cytomegalovirus exposure and HLA in healthy donors. Study information: For the 300 to 400 genotyped donors, approximately 82% fell within the Caucasian-associated ancestry cluster.

Notes on the study in general: In a later analysis, around 18,000 TCR beta sequences were associated with HLA alleles at 0.05 false discovery rate.

The PCR was carried out with 60 Vbeta primers and 13 Jbeta primers. Original methodology: Unique TCR beta chains totaled roughly 79 million in a later count, with around 11 million of them shared. Sequenced by immunoSEQ multiplex PCR; TCRdb stores in-frame clones only, minus some. From that table come the V and J calls and clone size; the DNA was used to work out D and trimming. The sample table sets out about 55,000 clones. The germline V gene has CDR1 MDHEN and CDR2 SYDVKM. The CDR3 is 16 residues long. Trimming took 4 bases from V and 1 from J; bases not matched to a gene: 4. The chain carries TRBV28 and TRBJ1-1; TRBD1 matches at 12 bases. This receptor was obtained from a man aged 50 or older in good health and CMV-seropositive. Sequenced sample: PBMCs. This CDR3 is CASSYPGQGANTEAFF. In nucleotides, the CDR3 is TGTGCCAGCAGTTATCCGGGACAGGGGGCGAACACTGAAGCTTTCTTT.